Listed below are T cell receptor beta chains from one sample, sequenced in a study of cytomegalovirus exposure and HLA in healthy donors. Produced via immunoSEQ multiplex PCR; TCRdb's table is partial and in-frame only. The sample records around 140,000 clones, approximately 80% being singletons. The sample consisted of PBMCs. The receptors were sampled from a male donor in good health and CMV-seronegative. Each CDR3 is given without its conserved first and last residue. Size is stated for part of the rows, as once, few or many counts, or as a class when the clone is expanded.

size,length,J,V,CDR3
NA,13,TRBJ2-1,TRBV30,AWTSELGSYNEQF
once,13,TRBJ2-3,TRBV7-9,ASSLLAPSTDTQY
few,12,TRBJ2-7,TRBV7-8,ASMWGDRGYEQY
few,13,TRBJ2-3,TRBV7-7,ASSLGLGVTDTQY
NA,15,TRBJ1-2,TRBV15,ATSRGLWDTPNYGYT
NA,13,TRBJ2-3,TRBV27,ASSLSGPPADTQY
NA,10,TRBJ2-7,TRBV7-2,ASSRDFYEQY
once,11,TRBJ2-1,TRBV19,ASSTTGVNEQF
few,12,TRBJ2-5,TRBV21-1,ASSALRLQETQY
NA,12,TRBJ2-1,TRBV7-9,ASSSRTGGMEQF
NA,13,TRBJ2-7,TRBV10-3,AISELGGSSYEQY
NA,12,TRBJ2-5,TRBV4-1,ASSQPGVEETQY
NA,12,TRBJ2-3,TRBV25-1,ASGGTIVSDTQY
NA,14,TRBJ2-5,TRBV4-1,ASSHPIGKGKETQY
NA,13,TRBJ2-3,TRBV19,ASSIGAARTDTQY
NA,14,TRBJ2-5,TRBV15,ATSRDVTSGQETQY
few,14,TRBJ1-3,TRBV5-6,ASSLTGESSGNTIY
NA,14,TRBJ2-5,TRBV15,ATSIAGTSGKETQY
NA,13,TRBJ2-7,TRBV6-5,ASSPRGTGTYEQY
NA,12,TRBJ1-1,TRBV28,ASSSGQGNTEAF
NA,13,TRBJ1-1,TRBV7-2,ASSSDRGSNTEAF
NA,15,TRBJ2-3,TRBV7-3,ASSLRGTGPGTDTQY
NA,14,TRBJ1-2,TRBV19,ASTLKGAGVNYGYT
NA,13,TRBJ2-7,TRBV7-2,ASSPGVTPYYEQY
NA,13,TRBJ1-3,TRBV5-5,ASSFAGAVENTIY
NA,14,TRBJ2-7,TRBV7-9,SSSPRGQGKLGEQY
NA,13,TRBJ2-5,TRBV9,ASSVDLGLVRPQY
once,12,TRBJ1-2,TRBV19,ASSTTGEGYGYT
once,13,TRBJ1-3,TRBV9,ASSEDRLSGNTIY
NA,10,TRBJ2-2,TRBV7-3,ASSFSTGELF
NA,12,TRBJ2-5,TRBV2,ATSLIGVQETQY
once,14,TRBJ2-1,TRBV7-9,ASGKNGSGRSNEQF
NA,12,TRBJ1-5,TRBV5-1,ASSLVPGNQPQH
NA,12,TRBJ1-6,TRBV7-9,ASSKTGRNSPLH
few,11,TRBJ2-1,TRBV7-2,ASSPGLDNEQF
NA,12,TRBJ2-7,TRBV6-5,ASSPRLEGHEQY
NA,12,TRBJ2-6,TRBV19,VSSTPRGANVLT